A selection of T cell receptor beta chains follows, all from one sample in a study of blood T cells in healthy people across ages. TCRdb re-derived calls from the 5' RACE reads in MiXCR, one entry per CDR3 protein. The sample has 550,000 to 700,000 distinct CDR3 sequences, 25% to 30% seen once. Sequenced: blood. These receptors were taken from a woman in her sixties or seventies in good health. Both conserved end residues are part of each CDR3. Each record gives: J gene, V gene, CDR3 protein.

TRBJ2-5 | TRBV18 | CASSPGQTETQYF
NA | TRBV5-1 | CASSLEAGGSNEQFF
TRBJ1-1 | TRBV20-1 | CSALPGQLNTEAFF
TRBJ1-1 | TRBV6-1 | CASSDMNTEAFF
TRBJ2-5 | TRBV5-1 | CASKPKERHQETQYF
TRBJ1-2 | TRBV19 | CASSPGTAFSYGYTF
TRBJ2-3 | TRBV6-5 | CASSYSKTSGGKTDTQYF
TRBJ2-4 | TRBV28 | CASSPIAGVAPALAKNIQYF
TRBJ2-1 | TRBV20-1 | CSARSTSGYNEQFF
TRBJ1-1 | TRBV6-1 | CASRIHPGTQTTNTEAFF
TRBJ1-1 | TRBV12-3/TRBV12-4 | CASSSAGGGRDTEAFF
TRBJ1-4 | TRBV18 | CASSQSAANEKLFF
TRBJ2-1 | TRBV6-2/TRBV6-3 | CASSYSIGQGVTYNEQFF
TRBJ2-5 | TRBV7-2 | CASSLGSPYETKETQYF